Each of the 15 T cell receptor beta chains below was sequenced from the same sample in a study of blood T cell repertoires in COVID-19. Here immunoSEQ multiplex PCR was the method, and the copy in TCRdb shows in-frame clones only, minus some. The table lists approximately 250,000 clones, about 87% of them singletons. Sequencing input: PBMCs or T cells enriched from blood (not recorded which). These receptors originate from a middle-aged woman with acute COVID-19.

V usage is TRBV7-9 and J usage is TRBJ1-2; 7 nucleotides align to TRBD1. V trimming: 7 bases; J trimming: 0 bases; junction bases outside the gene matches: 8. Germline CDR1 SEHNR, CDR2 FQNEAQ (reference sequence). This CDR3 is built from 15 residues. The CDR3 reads CASTISGTANYGYTF. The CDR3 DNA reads TGTGCCAGCACCATCTCCGGGACAGCTAACTATGGCTACACCTTC.

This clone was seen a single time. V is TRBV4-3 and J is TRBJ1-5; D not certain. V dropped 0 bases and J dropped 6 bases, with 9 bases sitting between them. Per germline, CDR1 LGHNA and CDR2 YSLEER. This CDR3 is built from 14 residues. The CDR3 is CASSQDLVGQPQHF. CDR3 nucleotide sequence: TGCGCCAGCAGCCAAGATCTGGTCGGTCAGCCCCAGCATTTT.

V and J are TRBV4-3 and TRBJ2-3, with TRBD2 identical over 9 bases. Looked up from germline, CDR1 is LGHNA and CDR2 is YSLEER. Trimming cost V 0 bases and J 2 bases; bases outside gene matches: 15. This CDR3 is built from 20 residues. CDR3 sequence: CASSQDRLAGMGGNTDTQYF. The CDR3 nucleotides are TGCGCCAGCAGCCAAGACAGGCTAGCGGGAATGGGTGGTAACACAGATACGCAGTATTTT.

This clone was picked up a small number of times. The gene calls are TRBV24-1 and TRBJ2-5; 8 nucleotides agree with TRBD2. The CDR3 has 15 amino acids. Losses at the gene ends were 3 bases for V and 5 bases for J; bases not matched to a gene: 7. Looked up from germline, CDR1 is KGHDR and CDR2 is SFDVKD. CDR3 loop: CATSDRSGGRETQYF. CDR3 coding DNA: TGTGCCACCAGTGATCGGTCGGGAGGGCGTGAGACCCAGTACTTC.

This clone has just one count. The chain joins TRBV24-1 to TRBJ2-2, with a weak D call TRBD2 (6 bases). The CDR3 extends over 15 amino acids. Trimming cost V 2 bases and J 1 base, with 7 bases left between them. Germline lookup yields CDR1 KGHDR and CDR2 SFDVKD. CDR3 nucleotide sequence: TGTGCCACCAGTGATTGGAGGGGGAACACCGGGGAGCTGTTTTTT. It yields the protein CATSDWRGNTGELFF.

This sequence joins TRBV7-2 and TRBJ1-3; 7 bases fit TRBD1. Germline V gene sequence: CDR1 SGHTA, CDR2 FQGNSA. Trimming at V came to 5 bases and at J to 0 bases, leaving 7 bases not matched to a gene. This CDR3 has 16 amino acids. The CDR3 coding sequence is TGTGCCAGCAGCGTTCCCACAGGGGTCTCTGGAAACACCATATATTTT. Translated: CASSVPTGVSGNTIYF. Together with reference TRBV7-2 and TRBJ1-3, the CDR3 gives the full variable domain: GAGVSQSPSNKVTEKGKDVELRCDPISGHTALYWYRQSLGQGLEFLIYFQGNSAPDKSGLPSDRFSAERTGGSVSTLTIQRTQQEDSAVYLCASSVPTGVSGNTIYFGEGSWLTVV.

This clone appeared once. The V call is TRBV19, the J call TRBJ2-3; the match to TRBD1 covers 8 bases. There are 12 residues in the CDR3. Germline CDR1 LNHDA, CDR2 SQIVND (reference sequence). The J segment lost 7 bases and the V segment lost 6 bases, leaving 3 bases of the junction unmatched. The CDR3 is CASRGQDYTQYF. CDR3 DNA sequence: TGTGCCAGTAGGGGACAGGACTATACGCAGTATTTT.

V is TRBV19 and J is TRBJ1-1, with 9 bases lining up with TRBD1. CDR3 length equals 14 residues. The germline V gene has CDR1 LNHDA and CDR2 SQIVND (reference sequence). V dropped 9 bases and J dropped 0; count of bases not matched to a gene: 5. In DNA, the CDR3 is TGTGCCAGCGGACAGGGGATCATGAACACTGAAGCTTTCTTT. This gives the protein CASGQGIMNTEAFF.

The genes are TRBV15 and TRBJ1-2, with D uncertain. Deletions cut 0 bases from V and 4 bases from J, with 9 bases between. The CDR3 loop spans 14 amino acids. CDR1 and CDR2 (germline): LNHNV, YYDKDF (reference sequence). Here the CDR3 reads CATSRDEAAYGYTF. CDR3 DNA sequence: TGTGCCACCAGCAGAGATGAGGCTGCCTATGGCTACACCTTC.

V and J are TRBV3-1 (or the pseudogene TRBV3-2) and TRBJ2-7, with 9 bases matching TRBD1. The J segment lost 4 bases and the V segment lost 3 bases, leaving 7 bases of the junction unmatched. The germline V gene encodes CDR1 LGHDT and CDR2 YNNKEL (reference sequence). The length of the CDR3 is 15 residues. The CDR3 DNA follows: TGTGCCAGCAGCCAGGGCGGACAGGGGCTGTACGAGCAGTACTTC. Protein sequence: CASSQGGQGLYEQYF.

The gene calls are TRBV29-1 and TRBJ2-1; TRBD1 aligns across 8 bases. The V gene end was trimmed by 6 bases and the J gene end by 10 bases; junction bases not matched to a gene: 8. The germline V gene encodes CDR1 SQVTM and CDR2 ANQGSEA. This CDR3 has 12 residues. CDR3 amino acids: CSVMTGVGEQFF. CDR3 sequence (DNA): TGCAGCGTGATGACAGGGGTAGGGGAGCAGTTCTTC.

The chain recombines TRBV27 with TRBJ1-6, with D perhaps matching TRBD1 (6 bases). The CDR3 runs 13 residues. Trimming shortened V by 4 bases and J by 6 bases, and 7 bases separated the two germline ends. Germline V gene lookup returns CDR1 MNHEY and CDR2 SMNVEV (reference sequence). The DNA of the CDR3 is TGTGCCAGCAGTTGGGACATTAATTCACCCCTCCACTTT. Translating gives CASSWDINSPLHF.

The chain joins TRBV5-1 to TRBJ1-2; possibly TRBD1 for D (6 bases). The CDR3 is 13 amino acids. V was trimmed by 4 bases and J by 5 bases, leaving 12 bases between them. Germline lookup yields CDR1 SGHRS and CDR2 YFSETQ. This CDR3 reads CASSEQGIYGYTF. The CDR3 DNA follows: TGCGCCAGCAGCGAACAGGGCATTTATGGCTACACCTTC.

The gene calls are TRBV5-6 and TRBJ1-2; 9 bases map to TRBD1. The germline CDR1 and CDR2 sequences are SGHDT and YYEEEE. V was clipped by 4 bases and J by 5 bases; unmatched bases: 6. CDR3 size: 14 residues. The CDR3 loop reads CASSPGTGTYGYTF. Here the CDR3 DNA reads TGTGCCAGCAGCCCCGGGACAGGGACGTATGGCTACACCTTC.

The CDR3, as DNA: TGTGCCAGCAGTTTGGACAGACAAGAGACCCAGTACTTC. This sequence encodes CASSLDRQETQYF. The J gene is TRBJ2-5, the V gene TRBV6-5; D may be TRBD1 (6 bases). The CDR3 is made up of 13 amino acids. Germline CDR1 MNHEY, CDR2 SVGAGI. V lost 4 bases to trimming and J lost 2 bases, with 8 bases between them.